Listed below are T cell receptor beta chains from one sample, sequenced in a study of blood T cell repertoires in COVID-19. Here immunoSEQ multiplex PCR was the method, and the copy in TCRdb shows in-frame clones only, minus some. The table records a few hundred thousand clones, approximately 86% of them present only once. The specimen sequenced was peripheral blood. Receptor source: a human donor with COVID-19, enrolled during active disease. The donor label of this sample is uncertain. Both conserved end residues are part of each CDR3. D genes are given only for firm matches.

j_call: TRBJ1-6
d_call: -
v_call: TRBV25-1
cdr3_aa: CASSEYGGRSSPLHF
cdr3_nt: TGTGCCAGCAGTGAATATGGGGGGAGATCTTCACCCCTCCACTTT

j_call: TRBJ2-1
d_call: TRBD2
v_call: TRBV4-1
cdr3_aa: CASSQPGLAYNEQFF
cdr3_nt: TGCGCCAGCAGCCAGCCGGGACTAGCGTACAATGAGCAGTTCTTC

j_call: TRBJ1-2
d_call: TRBD1
v_call: TRBV6-6
cdr3_aa: CASSYGTGHRGYTF
cdr3_nt: TGTGCCAGCAGTTACGGGACAGGCCACCGAGGCTACACCTTC

j_call: TRBJ1-1
d_call: -
v_call: TRBV30
cdr3_aa: CAGERNTEAFF
cdr3_nt: TGTGCCGGGGAGCGGAACACTGAAGCTTTCTTT

j_call: TRBJ1-1
d_call: -
v_call: TRBV7-2
cdr3_aa: CASSLTWEGGTEAFF
cdr3_nt: TGTGCCAGCAGCTTAACTTGGGAGGGAGGGACTGAAGCTTTCTTT

j_call: TRBJ1-5
d_call: -
v_call: TRBV6-2/TRBV6-3
cdr3_aa: CASSYSGAHQPQHF
cdr3_nt: TGTGCCAGCAGTTACTCAGGAGCTCATCAGCCCCAGCATTTT

j_call: TRBJ2-2
d_call: -
v_call: TRBV19
cdr3_aa: CGTAGQFNTGELFF
cdr3_nt: TGTGGTACCGCGGGACAGTTTAACACCGGGGAGCTGTTTTTT

j_call: TRBJ1-2
d_call: -
v_call: TRBV19
cdr3_aa: CASSGQSYGYTF
cdr3_nt: TGTGCCAGTAGTGGACAGAGCTATGGCTACACCTTC

j_call: TRBJ2-7
d_call: TRBD1
v_call: TRBV2
cdr3_aa: CASGQAYEQYF
cdr3_nt: TGTGCCAGCGGACAGGCCTACGAGCAGTACTTC

j_call: TRBJ1-1
d_call: TRBD1
v_call: TRBV19
cdr3_aa: CASSTPGQILNTEAFF
cdr3_nt: TGTGCCAGTAGTACCCCGGGACAGATTTTGAACACTGAAGCTTTCTTT

j_call: TRBJ1-6
d_call: TRBD1
v_call: TRBV30
cdr3_aa: CAWTSGTAYNSPLHF
cdr3_nt: TGTGCCTGGACCTCCGGGACAGCGTATAATTCACCCCTCCACTTT

j_call: TRBJ1-2
d_call: -
v_call: TRBV3-1/TRBV3-2
cdr3_aa: CASSLGTFGYTF
cdr3_nt: TGTGCCAGCAGCCTTGGGACTTTTGGCTACACCTTC